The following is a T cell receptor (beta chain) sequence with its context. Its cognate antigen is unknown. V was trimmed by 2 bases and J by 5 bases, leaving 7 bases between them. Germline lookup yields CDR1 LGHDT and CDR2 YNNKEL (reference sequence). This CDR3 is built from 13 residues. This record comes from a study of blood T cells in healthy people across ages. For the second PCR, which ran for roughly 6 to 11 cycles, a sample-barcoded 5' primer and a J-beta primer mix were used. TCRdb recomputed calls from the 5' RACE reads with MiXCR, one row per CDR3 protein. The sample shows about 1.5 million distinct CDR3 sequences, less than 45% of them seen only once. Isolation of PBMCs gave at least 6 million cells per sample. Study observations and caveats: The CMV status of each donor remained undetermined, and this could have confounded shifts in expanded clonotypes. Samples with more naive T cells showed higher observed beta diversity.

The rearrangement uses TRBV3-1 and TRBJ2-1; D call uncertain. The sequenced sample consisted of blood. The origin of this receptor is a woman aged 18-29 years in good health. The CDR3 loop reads CASSQMVDNEQFF. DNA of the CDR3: TGTGCCAGCAGCCAAATGGTGGACAATGAGCAGTTCTTC.